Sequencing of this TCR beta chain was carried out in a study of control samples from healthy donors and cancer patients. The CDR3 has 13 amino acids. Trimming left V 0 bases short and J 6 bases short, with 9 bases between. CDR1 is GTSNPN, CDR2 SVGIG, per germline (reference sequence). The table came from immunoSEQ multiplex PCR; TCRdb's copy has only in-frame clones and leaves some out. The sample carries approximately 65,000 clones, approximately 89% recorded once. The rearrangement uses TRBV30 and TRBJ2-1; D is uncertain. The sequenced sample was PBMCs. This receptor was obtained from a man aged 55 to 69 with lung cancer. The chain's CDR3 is CAWSVGSFNEQFF. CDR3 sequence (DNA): TGTGCCTGGAGTGTGGGTAGTTTCAATGAGCAGTTCTTC.